The T cell receptor beta chain under discussion was sequenced for a study of shared clonotypes between healthy human individuals. Study conclusions and caveats: Relative to their counterparts shared across all four donors, non-shared clonotypes exhibited diminished generation probabilities. Rarefaction revealed incomplete sorted-subset sequencing despite large depth. Estimated clonotype richness was generally higher in naive than memory subsets.

As for this clone: The antigen remains undetermined.

The data were produced by immunoSEQ multiplex PCR, yet TCRdb's version contains in-frame clones alone and is incomplete. The sample has 150,000 to 200,000 clones, approximately 61% seen once. The investigators split CD4+ cells into a CD45RA+ naive subset and a CD45RA-negative memory subset. The CDR3 sequence is 15 residues long. The V and J ends lost 4 bases and 0 bases respectively, with 13 bases between them. The V gene's germline CDR1 is SGHVS and CDR2 FQNEAQ. The chain links TRBV7-8 to TRBJ2-7, with TRBD2 as a possible D gene (5 bases). Sequencing was performed on memory CD4+ T cells sorted from blood. Subset denoted: CD45RA-negative fraction. This clonotype originated in a man aged 25-45 years in good health. CDR3 sequence: CASSSTSPGSYEQYF. The CDR3 coding sequence is TGTGCCAGCAGCTCCACTAGTCCCGGCTCCTACGAGCAGTACTTC.